This TCR beta chain was identified in a study of blood T cell repertoires in COVID-19 (dated by TCRdb to 2020 to 2021). Looking at the study overall: Samples covering the acute and convalescent phases of COVID-19 were provided by collaborators in the United States, Italy and Spain. Nearly every sample came with metadata listing a de-identified subject ID, COVID-19 status, age in years and sex. Subjects who had been exposed to COVID-19, were actively infected with it, or had recovered from it provided the deeply sampled blood TCRbeta repertoires that made up the dataset. HLA class I and class II types, where available, came from metadata supplied by the sample provider rather than from assay-based typing. The prospective study material was composed of cDNA or gDNA derived from T cells, B-cell-depleted T cells, or PBMCs. Samples came from the ongoing ImmuneRACE study (first 160 participants) plus 1,254 subjects from 6 global collaborators. The repertoires were released in a freely available public database intended as a resource for research on the immune response to SARS-CoV-2.

In the case of this clone: The antigen it binds to is not known. Per-nucleotide qualities are absent, and no much larger clonotype sits a single base away.

Broader findings and caveats from the paper: The quantity of clinical and demographic metadata differed by source and by participant and was supplied without curation.

V is shortened by 6 bases, J by 3 bases, and the region joining them spans 10 bases. The cysteine opens and the phenylalanine closes a CDR3 of 13 amino acids. Only the CDR3 DNA stays, 39 bases, in frame from base 1. Based on the germline V gene (reference sequence), the CDR1 and CDR2 sequences are MNHEY and SMNVEV. TCRbeta CDR3 regions were amplified from genomic DNA by means of the immunoSEQ Assay, a bias-controlled multiplex PCR. In the source study's methods: The number of nucleated cells in each sample was estimated by amplification of reference gene primers within the assay. Sequence reads were collapsed and filtered to measure the absolute abundance of every unique TCRbeta CDR3 rearrangement. For each sample, productive Simpson clonality was calculated as the square root of Simpson's diversity index across productive rearrangements. TCRdb mirrors the immuneACCESS table, restricted to in-frame sequences. Some clones are absent from its copies; in checked studies, under half trace to an unresolved V gene, and the reason for the others is unknown. V and J calls and clone size follow that table, whereas D and trimming were derived from the DNA. Present in this sample are 20,000 to 25,000 clones, around nine tenths of which were seen just once. Over 7.5% of the sample is taken by the ten largest.

Whole blood was collected in K2EDTA tubes by collaborating institutions according to the institutions' own protocols. For TCRbeta analysis, collaborator samples were shipped as frozen whole blood, as isolated PBMCs, or as DNA extracted from either sample type. This sequence was found in a human donor with active COVID-19. The donor label of this sample is uncertain. The chain is made from TRBV27 and TRBJ2-3; matching of 8 bases hints at TRBD1 as the D gene. Sequencing used peripheral blood. The CDR3 here reads CASRQGGTDTQYF. The bases are TGTGCCAGCAGACAGGGGGGGACAGATACGCAGTATTTT.